What follows describes a single T cell receptor (beta chain). Antigen: not known. PCR employed 60 Vbeta and 13 Jbeta primers. The method was immunoSEQ multiplex PCR; TCRdb's version includes in-frame clones alone and lacks a portion of them. Counted here are about 150,000 clones, around 82% occurring once; the ten biggest clones make up more than 6.5%. CDR1 SGHNT and CDR2 YYREEE come from the germline V gene (reference sequence). Trimming at V came to 4 bases and at J to 4 bases, leaving 12 bases not matched to a gene. The CDR3 covers 16 residues. These data originate in a study of cytomegalovirus exposure and HLA in healthy donors. Overall study results and limits: Some V segments, TRBV6-2 and TRBV6-3 among them, were indistinguishable and were therefore excluded.

J is TRBJ1-1 and V is TRBV5-4; 8 bases match TRBD1. This sequence was found in a woman in her fifties or sixties in good health and CMV-seropositive. Sequencing used PBMCs. CDR3 residues: CASSPADRDGGTEAFF. In DNA, the CDR3 is TGTGCCAGCAGCCCGGCGGACAGGGACGGCGGCACTGAAGCTTTCTTT.